This T cell receptor beta chain was sequenced for a study of T-cell reconstitution after alpha-beta-depleted transplantation in children. V gave up 1 base and J gave up 2 bases; unmatched junction bases: 1. CDR1 is KGHSH and CDR2 is LQKENI in the germline V gene. The CDR3 length is 14 residues. This clonotype has a handful of counts. Its antigen is not identified. Preparation of the TCRbeta library involved a method that used unique molecular identifiers. Each CDR3 protein is one row after TCRdb ran MiXCR on the PCR reads. Of approximately 800,000 distinct CDR3 sequences in the sample, roughly 16% were seen once. The study, taken as a whole, reports: Reports say that about two months after transplant, the alpha-beta T cells came out of several hundred graft clones that had expanded. From surviving recipient T cells and thymic progenitors came the high day-60 TCRbeta diversity observed in some patients. Newly produced T cells mostly accounted for T-cell counts and diversity one year post-transplant.

The source material was PBMCs, mostly from graft donor cells, sampled 360 days after TCRalphabeta/CD19-depleted stem cell transplant. This TCR was recovered from a male patient under 18 who had a stem cell transplant for acute lymphoblastic leukemia, so the T cells may come from the graft donor. The V call is TRBV18, the J call TRBJ2-7; 8 positions agree with TRBD2. In nucleotides, the CDR3 is TGTGCCAGCTCACCACGAGCGGGAGCCTACGAGCAGTACTTC. This sequence encodes CASSPRAGAYEQYF.